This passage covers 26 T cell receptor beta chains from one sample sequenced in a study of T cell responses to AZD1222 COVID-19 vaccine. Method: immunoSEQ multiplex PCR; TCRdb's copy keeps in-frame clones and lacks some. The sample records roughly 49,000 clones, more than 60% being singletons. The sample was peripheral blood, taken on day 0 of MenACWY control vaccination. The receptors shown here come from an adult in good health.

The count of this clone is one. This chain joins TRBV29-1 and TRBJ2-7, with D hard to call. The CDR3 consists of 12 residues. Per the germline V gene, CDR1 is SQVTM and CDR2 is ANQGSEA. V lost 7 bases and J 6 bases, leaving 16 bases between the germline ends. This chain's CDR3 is CSASTPYGEQYV. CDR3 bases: TGCAGCGCATCCACGCCCTACGGCGAGCAGTACGTC.

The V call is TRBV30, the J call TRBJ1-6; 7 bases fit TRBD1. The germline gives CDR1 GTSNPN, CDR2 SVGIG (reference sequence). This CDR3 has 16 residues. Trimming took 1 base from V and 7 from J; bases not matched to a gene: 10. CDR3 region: CAWSAPQGLVNSPLHF. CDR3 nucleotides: TGTGCCTGGAGTGCCCCACAGGGGTTGGTAAATTCACCCCTCCACTTT.

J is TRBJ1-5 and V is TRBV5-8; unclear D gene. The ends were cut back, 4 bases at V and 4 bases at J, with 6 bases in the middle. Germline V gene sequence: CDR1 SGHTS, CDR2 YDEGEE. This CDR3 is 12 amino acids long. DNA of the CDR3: TGTGCCAGCAGCGGAATGAATCAGCCCCAGCATTTT. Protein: CASSGMNQPQHF.

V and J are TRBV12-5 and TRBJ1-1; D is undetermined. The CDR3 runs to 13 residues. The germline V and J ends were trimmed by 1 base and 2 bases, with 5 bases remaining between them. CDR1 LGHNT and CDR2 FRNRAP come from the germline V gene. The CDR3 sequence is CASGLERNTEAFF. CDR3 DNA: TGTGCTAGTGGTTTGGAAAGAAACACTGAAGCTTTCTTT.

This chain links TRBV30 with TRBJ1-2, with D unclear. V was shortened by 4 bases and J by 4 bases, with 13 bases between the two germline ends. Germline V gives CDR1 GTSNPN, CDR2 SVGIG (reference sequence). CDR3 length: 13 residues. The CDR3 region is CAWNALGGYGYTF. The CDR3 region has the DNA TGTGCCTGGAATGCACTCGGAGGCTATGGCTACACCTTC.

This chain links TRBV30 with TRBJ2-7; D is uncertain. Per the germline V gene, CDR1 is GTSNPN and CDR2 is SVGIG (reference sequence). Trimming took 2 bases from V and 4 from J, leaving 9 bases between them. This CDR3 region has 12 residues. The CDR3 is CAWSKGMYEQYV. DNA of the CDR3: TGTGCCTGGAGTAAAGGGATGTACGAGCAGTACGTC.

CDR3 protein: CASSQGPINQPQHF. The CDR3 DNA reads TGCGCCAGCAGCCAAGGCCCTATCAATCAGCCCCAGCATTTT. The rearrangement joins TRBV4-1 to TRBJ1-5; D remains unclear. Trimming shortened V by 1 base and J by 3 bases, and 7 bases separated the two germline ends. Germline loops: CDR1 MGHRA, CDR2 YSYEKL. CDR3 size: 14 residues.

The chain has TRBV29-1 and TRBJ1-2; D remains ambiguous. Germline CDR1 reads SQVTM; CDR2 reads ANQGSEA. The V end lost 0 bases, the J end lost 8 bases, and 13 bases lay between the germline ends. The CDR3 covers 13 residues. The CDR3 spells CSVEDRPSEGYTF. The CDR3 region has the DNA TGCAGCGTTGAAGATCGGCCCAGCGAGGGCTACACCTTC.

The CDR3 DNA reads as TGTGCCAGCAGTGACGCGACATCCTACGAGCAGTACTTC. Residues: CASSDATSYEQYF. This chain joins TRBV6-1 and TRBJ2-7; D ambiguous. V lost 3 bases to trimming and J lost 1 base, with 7 bases between them. Germline V gene sequence: CDR1 MNHNS, CDR2 SASEGT. CDR3 length: 13 amino acids.

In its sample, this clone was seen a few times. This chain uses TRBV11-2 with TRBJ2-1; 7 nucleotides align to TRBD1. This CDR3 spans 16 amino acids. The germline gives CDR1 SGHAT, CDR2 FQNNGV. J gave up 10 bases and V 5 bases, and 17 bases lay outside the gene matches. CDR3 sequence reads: CASSPTPTGWVEEQFF. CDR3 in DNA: TGTGCCAGCAGCCCTACCCCGACAGGGTGGGTTGAGGAGCAGTTCTTC.

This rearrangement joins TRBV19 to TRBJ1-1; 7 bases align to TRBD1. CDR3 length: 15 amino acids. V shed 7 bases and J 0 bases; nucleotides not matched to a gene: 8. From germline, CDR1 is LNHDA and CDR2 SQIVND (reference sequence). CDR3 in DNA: TGTGCCAGTACCTGGGACAGCGCAATGAACACTGAAGCTTTCTTT. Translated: CASTWDSAMNTEAFF.

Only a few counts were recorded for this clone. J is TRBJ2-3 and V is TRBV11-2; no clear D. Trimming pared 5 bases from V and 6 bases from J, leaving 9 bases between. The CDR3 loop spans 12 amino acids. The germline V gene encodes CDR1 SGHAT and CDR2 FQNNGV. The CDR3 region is CASSPSADTQYF. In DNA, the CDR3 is TGTGCCAGCAGCCCATCAGCCGATACGCAGTATTTT.

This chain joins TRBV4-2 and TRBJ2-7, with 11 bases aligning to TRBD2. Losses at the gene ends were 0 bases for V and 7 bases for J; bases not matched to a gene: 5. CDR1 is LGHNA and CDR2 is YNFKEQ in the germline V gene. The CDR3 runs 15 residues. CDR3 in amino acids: CASSQETSGKGEQYF. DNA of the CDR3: TGTGCCAGCAGCCAAGAGACTAGCGGGAAGGGGGAGCAGTACTTC.

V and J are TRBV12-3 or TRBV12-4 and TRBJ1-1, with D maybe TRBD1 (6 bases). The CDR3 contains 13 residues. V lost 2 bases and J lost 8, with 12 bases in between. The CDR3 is CASSLLGAVEAFF. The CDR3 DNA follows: TGTGCCAGCAGTTTACTGGGGGCTGTCGAAGCTTTCTTT.

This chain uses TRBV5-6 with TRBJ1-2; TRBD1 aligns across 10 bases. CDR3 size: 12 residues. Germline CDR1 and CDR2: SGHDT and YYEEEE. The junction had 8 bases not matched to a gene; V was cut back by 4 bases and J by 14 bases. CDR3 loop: CASSHTRTGGTF. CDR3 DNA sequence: TGTGCCAGCAGCCATACTCGGACAGGGGGAACCTTC.

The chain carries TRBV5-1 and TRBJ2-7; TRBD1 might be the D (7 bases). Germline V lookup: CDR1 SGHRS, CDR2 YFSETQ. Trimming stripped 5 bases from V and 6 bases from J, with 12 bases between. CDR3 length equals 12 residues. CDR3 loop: CASSGGTAEQYV. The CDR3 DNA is TGCGCCAGCAGTGGGGGGACAGCCGAGCAGTACGTC.

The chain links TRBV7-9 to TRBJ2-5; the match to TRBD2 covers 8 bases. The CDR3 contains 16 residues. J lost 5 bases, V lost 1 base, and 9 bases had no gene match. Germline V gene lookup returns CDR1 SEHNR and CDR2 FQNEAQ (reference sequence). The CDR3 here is CASSLGDRGGSETQYF. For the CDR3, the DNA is TGTGCCAGCAGCTTAGGGGACCGGGGGGGAAGCGAGACCCAGTACTTC.

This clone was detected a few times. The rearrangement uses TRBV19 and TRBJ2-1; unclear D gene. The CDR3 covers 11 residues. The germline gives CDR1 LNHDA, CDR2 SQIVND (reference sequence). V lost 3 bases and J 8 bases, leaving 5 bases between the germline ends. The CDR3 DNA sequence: TGTGCCAGTAGTATTTCCCATGAGCAGTTCTTC. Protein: CASSISHEQFF.

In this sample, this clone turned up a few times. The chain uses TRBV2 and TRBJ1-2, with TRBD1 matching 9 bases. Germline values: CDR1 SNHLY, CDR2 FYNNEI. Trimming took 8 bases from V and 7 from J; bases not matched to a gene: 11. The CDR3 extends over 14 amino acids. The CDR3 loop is CASGQGFLVSGYTF. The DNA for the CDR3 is TGTGCCAGCGGACAGGGGTTTCTCGTGTCTGGCTACACCTTC.

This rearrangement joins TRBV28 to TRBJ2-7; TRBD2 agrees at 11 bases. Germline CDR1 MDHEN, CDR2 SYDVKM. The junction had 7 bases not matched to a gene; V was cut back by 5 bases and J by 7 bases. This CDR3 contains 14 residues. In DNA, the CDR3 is TGTGCCAGCAGTATAGCGGGAGGGAGGCAGGAGCAGTACTTC. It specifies CASSIAGGRQEQYF.

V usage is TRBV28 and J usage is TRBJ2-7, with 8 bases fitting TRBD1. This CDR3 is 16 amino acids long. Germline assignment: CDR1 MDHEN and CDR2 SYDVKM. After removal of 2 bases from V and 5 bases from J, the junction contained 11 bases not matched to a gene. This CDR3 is CASSLPQRTGRNEQYF. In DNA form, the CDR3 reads TGTGCCAGCAGTTTACCACAACGGACAGGGAGGAACGAGCAGTACTTC.

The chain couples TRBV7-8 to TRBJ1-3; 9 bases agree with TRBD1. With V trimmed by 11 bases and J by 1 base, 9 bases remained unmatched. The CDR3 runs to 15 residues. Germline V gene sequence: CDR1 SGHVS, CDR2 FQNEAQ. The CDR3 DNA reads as TGTGCCGTGGGGACAGGGATCTCTTCTGGAAACACCATATATTTT. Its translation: CAVGTGISSGNTIYF.

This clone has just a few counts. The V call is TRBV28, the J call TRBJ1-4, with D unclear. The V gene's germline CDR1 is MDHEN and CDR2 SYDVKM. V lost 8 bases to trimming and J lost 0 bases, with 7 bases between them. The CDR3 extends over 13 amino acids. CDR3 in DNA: TGTGCCAGCCTTACAGCAACTAATGAAAAACTGTTTTTT. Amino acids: CASLTATNEKLFF. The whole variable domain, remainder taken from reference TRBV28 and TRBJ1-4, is DVKVTQSSRYLVKRTGEKVFLECVQDMDHENMFWYRQDPGLGLRLIYFSYDVKMKEKGDIPEGYSVSREKKERFSLILESASTNQTSMYLCASLTATNEKLFFGSGTQLSVL.

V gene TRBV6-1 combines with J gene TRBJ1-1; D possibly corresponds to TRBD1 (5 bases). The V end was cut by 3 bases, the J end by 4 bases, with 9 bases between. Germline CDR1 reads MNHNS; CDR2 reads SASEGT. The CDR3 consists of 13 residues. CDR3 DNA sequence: TGTGCCAGCAGTGATTACGGGGGCACTGAAGCTTTCTTT. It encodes CASSDYGGTEAFF.

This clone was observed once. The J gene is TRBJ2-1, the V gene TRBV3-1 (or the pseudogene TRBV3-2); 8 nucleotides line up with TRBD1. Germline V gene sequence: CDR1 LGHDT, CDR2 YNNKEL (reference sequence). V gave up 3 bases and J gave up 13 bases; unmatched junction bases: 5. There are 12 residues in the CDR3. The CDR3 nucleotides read TGTGCCAGCAGCCAGGCGGACAGGGTTCAGTTCTTC. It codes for CASSQADRVQFF.

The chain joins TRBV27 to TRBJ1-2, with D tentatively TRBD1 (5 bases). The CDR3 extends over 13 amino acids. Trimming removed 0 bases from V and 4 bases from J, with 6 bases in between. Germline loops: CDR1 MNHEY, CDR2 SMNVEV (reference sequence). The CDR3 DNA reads TGTGCCAGCAGTTTATCGGGGGGCTATGGCTACACCTTC. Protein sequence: CASSLSGGYGYTF.